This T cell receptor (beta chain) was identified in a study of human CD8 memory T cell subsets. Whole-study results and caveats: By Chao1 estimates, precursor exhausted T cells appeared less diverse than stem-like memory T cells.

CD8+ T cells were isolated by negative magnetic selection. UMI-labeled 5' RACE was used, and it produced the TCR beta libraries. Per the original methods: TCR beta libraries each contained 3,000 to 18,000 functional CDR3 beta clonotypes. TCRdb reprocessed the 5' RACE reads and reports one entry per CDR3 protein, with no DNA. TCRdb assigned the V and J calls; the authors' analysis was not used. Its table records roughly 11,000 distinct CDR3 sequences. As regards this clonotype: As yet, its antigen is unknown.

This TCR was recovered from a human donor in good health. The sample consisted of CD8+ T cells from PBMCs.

CDR3 region: CASSFDDWAGGTDTQYF. V and J are TRBV28 and TRBJ2-3; the D call of TRBD2 rests on TCRdb alone, since no DNA is present to check it. The CDR3 runs to 17 residues. CDR1 is MDHEN and CDR2 is SYDVKM in the germline V gene.